This TCR beta chain stems from a study of shared clonotypes between healthy human individuals. V shed 0 bases and J shed 2 bases, with 10 bases lying between them. The CDR3 loop spans 15 amino acids. CDR1 is SGHRS, CDR2 YFSETQ, per germline. The method was immunoSEQ multiplex PCR; TCRdb's version includes in-frame clones alone and lacks a portion of them. This sample has roughly 1,000,000 clones, with about 80% found just once. Concerning this clone itself: In the same sample, other DNA sequences code for this CDR3.

The chain couples TRBV5-1 to TRBJ2-3, with D unresolved. Sequences were obtained from memory CD4+ T cells from PBMCs. The subset: CD45RA-negative fraction. The TCR comes from a man younger than 35 in good health. Some clones in this sample may be carry-over from other donors' samples. The CDR3 reads CASSLEGGPTDTQYF. In DNA, the CDR3 is TGCGCCAGCAGCTTGGAGGGCGGCCCCACAGATACGCAGTATTTT.